This is a list of T cell receptor beta chains from one sample in a study of blood T cell repertoires in COVID-19. The method was immunoSEQ multiplex PCR; TCRdb's version includes in-frame clones alone and lacks a portion of them. The sample holds around 130,000 clones, about 80% seen once. Sequences were obtained from PBMCs or T cells enriched from blood (not recorded which). The receptors come from a woman between 18 and 29 years old who had been exposed to COVID-19. Both conserved end residues are part of each CDR3. Fields, in order: V gene, J gene, CDR3 protein.

V: TRBV6-5
J: TRBJ2-1
CDR3: CASSYSSGLPPYEQFF

V: TRBV7-9
J: TRBJ2-1
CDR3: CASSYDSYVEQFF

V: TRBV5-5
J: TRBJ2-3
CDR3: CASSLTSSTDTQYF

V: TRBV7-9
J: TRBJ1-5
CDR3: CASSLGGWQPQHF

V: TRBV28
J: TRBJ1-1
CDR3: CASSFKPSTEAFF

V: TRBV19
J: TRBJ1-6
CDR3: CASTFAQGGDLHF

V: TRBV11-2
J: TRBJ1-1
CDR3: CASSLVGQVSAEAFF

V: TRBV6-5
J: TRBJ1-2
CDR3: CASSSTGSIYGYTF

V: TRBV25-1
J: TRBJ2-3
CDR3: CARGTSGRDTDTQYF

V: TRBV12-3/TRBV12-4
J: TRBJ2-3
CDR3: CASSFGGADTQYF

V: TRBV2
J: TRBJ1-5
CDR3: CASSPRGGSNQPQHF

V: TRBV6-5
J: TRBJ2-3
CDR3: CASSYRGLTDTQYF

V: TRBV30
J: TRBJ2-7
CDR3: CAWAQGIHYEQYF

V: TRBV3-1/TRBV3-2
J: TRBJ2-7
CDR3: CASSQTPGSGYEQYF

V: TRBV6-6
J: TRBJ1-1
CDR3: CASSHGGQRKTEAFF

V: TRBV7-3
J: TRBJ2-1
CDR3: CASSLLGTSGRARGSYNEQFF

V: TRBV6-5
J: TRBJ2-7
CDR3: CASLAASGRGEQYF

V: TRBV2
J: TRBJ1-2
CDR3: CASGGQGYNYGYTF

V: TRBV14
J: TRBJ2-7
CDR3: CASSQGLAGTYEQYF

V: TRBV7-9
J: TRBJ1-3
CDR3: CAISGTQVANTIYF

V: TRBV11-2
J: TRBJ2-1
CDR3: CASSPSVYNEQFF

V: TRBV6-6
J: TRBJ2-5
CDR3: CASSYPQGHETQYF

V: TRBV19
J: TRBJ1-6
CDR3: CACPGQGLMMNSPLHF

V: TRBV5-4
J: TRBJ2-1
CDR3: CASSIGSLRNNEQFF

V: TRBV18
J: TRBJ1-2
CDR3: CASSPLEGAGRGYGYTF

V: TRBV6-5
J: TRBJ2-7
CDR3: CASSYSAGGAYEQYF